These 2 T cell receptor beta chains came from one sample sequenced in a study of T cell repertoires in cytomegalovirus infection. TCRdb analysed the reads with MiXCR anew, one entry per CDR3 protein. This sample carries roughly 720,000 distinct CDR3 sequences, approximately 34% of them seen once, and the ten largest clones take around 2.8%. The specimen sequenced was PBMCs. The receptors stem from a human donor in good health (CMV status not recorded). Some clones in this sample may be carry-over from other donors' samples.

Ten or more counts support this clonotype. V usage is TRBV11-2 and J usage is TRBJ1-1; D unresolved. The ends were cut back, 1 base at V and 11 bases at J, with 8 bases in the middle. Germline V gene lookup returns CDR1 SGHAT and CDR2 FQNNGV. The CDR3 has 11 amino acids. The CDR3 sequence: CASSLGGLAFF. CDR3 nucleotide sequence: TGTGCCAGCAGCTTAGGTGGGTTGGCTTTCTTT.

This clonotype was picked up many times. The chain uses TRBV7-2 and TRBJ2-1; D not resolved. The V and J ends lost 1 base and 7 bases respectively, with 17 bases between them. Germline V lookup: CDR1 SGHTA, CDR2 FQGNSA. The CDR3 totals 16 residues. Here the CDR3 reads CASSLVWAGSRNEQFF. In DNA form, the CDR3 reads TGTGCCAGCAGCTTAGTGTGGGCAGGAAGCCGTAATGAGCAGTTCTTC. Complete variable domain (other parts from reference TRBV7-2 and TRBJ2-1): GAGVSQSPSNKVTEKGKDVELRCDPISGHTALYWYRQSLGQGLEFLIYFQGNSAPDKSGLPSDRFSAERTGGSVSTLTIQRTQQEDSAVYLCASSLVWAGSRNEQFFGPGTRLTVL.